Sequencing of this T cell receptor (beta chain) was carried out in a study of cytomegalovirus exposure and HLA in healthy donors. 60 Vbeta and 13 Jbeta primers were used in PCR. Profiling relied on immunoSEQ multiplex PCR, and the TCRdb table lists in-frame clones only, not all of them. This sample has some 130,000 clones, with about 60% found just once. The V end lost 6 bases, the J end lost 4 bases, and 7 bases lay between the germline ends. This CDR3 has 12 amino acids. Germline loops: CDR1 LNHDA, CDR2 SQIVND (reference sequence). The J gene is TRBJ1-5, the V gene TRBV19; D remains unclear. Sequencing was done on a sample of PBMCs. The sequence was collected from a man aged 40-50 years in good health and CMV-seropositive. The CDR3 bases are TGTGCCAGTAGCCTCCGGAATCAGCCCCAGCATTTT. Amino acid sequence: CASSLRNQPQHF.